Each of the 18 T cell receptor beta chains below was sequenced from the same sample in a study of T cell clonotyping in hematopoietic cell transplantation. Assay: immunoSEQ multiplex PCR; the TCRdb copy retains only in-frame clones and omits some. The data contain roughly 29,000 clones, more than 70% of them seen just once; the ten biggest clones take up about 6.5%. Time point here: recipient sample about 28 days before transplant, after cytoreduction. This material consisted of peripheral blood mononuclear cells, taken before stem cell transplant. These receptor sequences come from a man aged 50 or older with myelodysplastic syndrome. Some clones in this sample may be carry-over from other donors' samples.

V and J are TRBV30 and TRBJ2-5; 7 bases align to TRBD2. The CDR3 has 15 amino acids. Losses at the gene ends were 0 bases for V and 4 bases for J; bases not matched to a gene: 8. Germline V gene lookup returns CDR1 GTSNPN and CDR2 SVGIG (reference sequence). CDR3 loop: CAWSVVGGPGETQYF. CDR3 nucleotide sequence: TGTGCCTGGAGTGTAGTGGGAGGGCCTGGAGAGACCCAGTACTTC.

V and J are TRBV27 and TRBJ1-2; possible D gene TRBD1, 6 bases. The V and J ends lost 8 bases and 2 bases respectively, with 18 bases between them. The CDR3 covers 15 residues. Germline V lookup: CDR1 MNHEY, CDR2 SMNVEV (reference sequence). The CDR3 reads CASSPYRERNYGYTF. The CDR3 DNA follows: TGTGCCAGCTCCCCCTACAGGGAAAGGAACTATGGCTACACCTTC.

The chain couples TRBV29-1 to TRBJ2-6; no firm D call. Germline V lookup: CDR1 SQVTM, CDR2 ANQGSEA. V lost 6 bases and J lost 3, with 9 bases in between. The length of the CDR3 is 13 residues. In nucleotides, the CDR3 is TGCAGCGTAATAGGCGGTGGGGCCAACGTCCTGACTTTC. This sequence encodes CSVIGGGANVLTF.

This sequence joins TRBV29-1 and TRBJ1-3; D gene uncertain. Germline loops: CDR1 SQVTM, CDR2 ANQGSEA. The CDR3 is 13 residues long. V was shortened by 6 bases and J by 3 bases, with 12 bases between the two germline ends. CDR3 nucleotide sequence: TGCAGCGTGGACCGGGTTGGTGGAAACACCATATATTTT. It codes for CSVDRVGGNTIYF.

The chain links TRBV5-6 to TRBJ1-6; D is perhaps TRBD1 (5 bases). CDR1 SGHDT and CDR2 YYEEEE come from the germline V gene. The CDR3 contains 15 residues. V lost 2 bases to trimming and J lost 7 bases, with 13 bases between them. The CDR3 spells CASSFGGALNSPLHF. CDR3 sequence (DNA): TGTGCCAGCAGCTTTGGGGGAGCTCTCAATTCACCCCTCCACTTT. Combining the CDR3 with reference TRBV5-6 and TRBJ1-6 gives the whole variable domain DAGVTQSPTHLIKTRGQQVTLRCSPKSGHDTVSWYQQALGQGPQFIFQYYEEEERQRGNFPDRFSGHQFPNYSSELNVNALLLGDSALYLCASSFGGALNSPLHFGNGTRLTVT.

The rearrangement uses TRBV29-1 and TRBJ2-1; TRBD1 matches at 7 bases. The CDR3 loop spans 18 amino acids. V lost 4 bases and J lost 1; bases outside the gene matches: 16. Per germline, CDR1 SQVTM and CDR2 ANQGSEA. This CDR3 is CSVGRQGGSLRSYNEQFF. CDR3 coding DNA: TGCAGCGTTGGGAGACAGGGTGGATCGCTAAGGTCCTACAATGAGCAGTTCTTC.

This sequence joins TRBV29-1 and TRBJ1-1, with unresolved D. The CDR3 totals 13 residues. Trimming shortened V by 4 bases and J by 11 bases, and 20 bases separated the two germline ends. Germline assignment: CDR1 SQVTM and CDR2 ANQGSEA. CDR3 nucleotide sequence: TGCAGCGTTGGTTGGGGAGGAGCGACGGGGGCTTTCTTT. Protein: CSVGWGGATGAFF.

The chain carries TRBV25-1 and TRBJ1-5; D unresolved. The germline V gene has CDR1 MGHDK and CDR2 SYGVNS. CDR3 length equals 12 residues. Trimming took 3 bases from V and 4 from J, leaving 4 bases between them. The CDR3 DNA reads as TGTGCCAGCAGTGACTTTAATCAGCCCCAGCATTTT. As protein: CASSDFNQPQHF.

For the CDR3, the DNA is TGTGCCAGCAGCCCTTCGGTGTCTTACGAGCAGTACTTC. It encodes CASSPSVSYEQYF. J is TRBJ2-7 and V is TRBV6-5; D is ambiguous. V was cut by 6 bases and J by 4 bases, with 13 bases left in between. This CDR3 spans 13 amino acids. Per germline, CDR1 MNHEY and CDR2 SVGAGI.

This chain joins TRBV5-6 and TRBJ2-7, with D perhaps matching TRBD2 (5 bases). With 7 bases removed from V and 0 bases from J, the gap between germline ends came to 11 bases. The V gene's germline CDR1 is SGHDT and CDR2 YYEEEE. The CDR3 loop spans 13 amino acids. The DNA for the CDR3 is TGTGCCAGCTCGAGGGTTGGCTCCTACGAGCAGTACTTC. Amino acid sequence: CASSRVGSYEQYF.

The V call is TRBV7-2, the J call TRBJ1-5; D remains unclear. Germline values: CDR1 SGHTA, CDR2 FQGNSA. CDR3 length equals 13 residues. V gave up 3 bases and J gave up 6 bases, with 9 bases separating them. CDR3 sequence: CASSFQVGQPQHF. CDR3 DNA sequence: TGTGCCAGCAGCTTCCAAGTTGGTCAGCCCCAGCATTTT.

This clone was counted a few times. This chain links TRBV19 with TRBJ2-3, with D possibly being TRBD2 (5 bases). CDR1 LNHDA and CDR2 SQIVND come from the germline V gene (reference sequence). The CDR3 contains 10 residues. Trimming stripped 8 bases from V and 5 bases from J, with 5 bases between. The CDR3 loop reads CASEGDTQYF. The CDR3, as DNA: TGTGCCAGTGAGGGAGATACGCAGTATTTT. The whole variable domain, filled in from reference TRBV19 and TRBJ2-3, reads DGGITQSPKYLFRKEGQNVTLSCEQNLNHDAMYWYRQDPGQGLRLIYYSQIVNDFQKGDIAEGYSVSREKKESFPLTVTSAQKNPTAFYLCASEGDTQYFGPGTRLTVL.

The genes are TRBV5-1 and TRBJ2-7; the D is unclear. V lost 0 bases to trimming and J lost 3 bases, with 13 bases between them. The germline V gene has CDR1 SGHRS and CDR2 YFSETQ. This CDR3 contains 15 residues. The CDR3 nucleotides read TGCGCCAGCAGCTTGGGCCGGGCCGACTTCTACGAGCAGTACTTC. It translates to CASSLGRADFYEQYF.

V usage is TRBV10-3 and J usage is TRBJ2-7; TRBD2 aligns across 11 bases. Germline CDR1 is ENHRY and CDR2 is SYGVKD. Unmatched junction bases numbered 8, after V lost 5 bases and J lost 2 bases. CDR3 size: 16 residues. The CDR3 coding sequence is TGTGCCATCAGTAGTCCGGGACTAGCGGCTACCTACGAGCAGTACTTC. Its protein is CAISSPGLAATYEQYF.

The chain employs TRBV7-2 and TRBJ2-7; 9 nucleotides align to TRBD1. CDR1 is SGHTA and CDR2 is FQGNSA in the germline V gene. V dropped 4 bases and J dropped 6; count of bases not matched to a gene: 10. This CDR3 comprises 15 residues. CDR3 coding DNA: TGTGCCAGCAGCTCTACCTCGGACAGGGGTCGCGAGCAGTACTTC. This codes for CASSSTSDRGREQYF. Full variable domain (remainder filled in from reference TRBV7-2 and TRBJ2-7): GAGVSQSPSNKVTEKGKDVELRCDPISGHTALYWYRQSLGQGLEFLIYFQGNSAPDKSGLPSDRFSAERTGGSVSTLTIQRTQQEDSAVYLCASSSTSDRGREQYFGPGTRLTVT.

The rearrangement joins TRBV5-4 to TRBJ2-6; TRBD1 might be the D (5 bases). Germline V gives CDR1 SGHNT, CDR2 YYREEE (reference sequence). There are 17 residues in the CDR3. The V end was cut by 6 bases, the J end by 0 bases, with 16 bases between. The CDR3 bases are TGTGCCAGCAAAATGTCGCCAGGGATCTCTGGGGCCAACGTCCTGACTTTC. This sequence encodes CASKMSPGISGANVLTF.

The chain links TRBV5-6 to TRBJ1-2; possibly TRBD1 for D (6 bases). V gave up 1 base and J gave up 4 bases, with 17 bases separating them. The germline V gene encodes CDR1 SGHDT and CDR2 YYEEEE. The CDR3 has 16 residues. The DNA of the CDR3 is TGTGCCAGCAGCTTGAAAACCCTTACAGGGTTCTATGGCTACACCTTC. The encoded protein is CASSLKTLTGFYGYTF.

This clone is labeled medium-sized. This rearrangement joins TRBV7-9 to TRBJ1-5; D ambiguous. Germline CDR1 SEHNR, CDR2 FQNEAQ (reference sequence). CDR3 length: 14 amino acids. V was pared by 5 bases and J by 7 bases, with 15 bases between. The CDR3, as DNA: TGTGCCAGCAGCCACGCGGGGAGGGAACAGCCCCAGCATTTT. Residues: CASSHAGREQPQHF.